Each of the 18 T cell receptor beta chains below was sequenced from the same sample in a study of cytomegalovirus exposure and HLA in healthy donors (dated by TCRdb to 2016 to 2017). Library preparation used the immunoSEQ multiplex PCR assay. The multiplex PCR relied on a mix of 60 forward primers for TCR Vbeta segments and 13 reverse primers for TCR Jbeta segments. TCRdb provides this immuneACCESS table in a form limited to in-frame rearrangements. Some clones are lacking; in checked studies, under half of them reflect an unresolved V gene, and why the rest are absent is not known. The sample table lists 130,000 to 150,000 clones, 76% of them with a count of one. The ten largest clones represent almost 4% of the sample. The specimen sequenced was PBMCs. Receptors were obtained from a man between 18 and 35 years old in good health and CMV-seronegative.

This clone was recorded once. This chain uses TRBV5-1 with TRBJ2-7, with D possibly being TRBD1 (5 bases). Trimming left V 2 bases short and J 11 bases short, with 20 bases between. This CDR3 contains 14 residues. The germline V gene has CDR1 SGHRS and CDR2 YFSETQ. The CDR3 DNA sequence: TGCGCCAGCAGCTTCAGTGGAGAGACGCTCAGGGAGTACTTC. Its translation: CASSFSGETLREYF.

This chain connects TRBV7-8 to TRBJ2-7; a weak D match, TRBD1 (5 bases). The V gene lost 2 bases and the J gene lost 4 bases, with 12 bases spanning the gap. The CDR3 extends over 14 amino acids. Germline CDR1 and CDR2: SGHVS and FQNEAQ. DNA for the CDR3: TGTGCCAGCAGCTTACAGGGATATTCGTACGAGCAGTACTTC. It specifies CASSLQGYSYEQYF.

The rearrangement joins TRBV10-3 to TRBJ1-3; D might be TRBD1 (5 bases). CDR3 length: 14 amino acids. Per the germline V gene, CDR1 is ENHRY and CDR2 is SYGVKD. The germline V and J ends were trimmed by 7 bases and 9 bases, with 19 bases remaining between them. For the CDR3, the DNA is TGTGCCATCACCGCGGGACCCTCAGCGGCCACCATATATTTT. Its protein product is CAITAGPSAATIYF.

There are a few counts of this clone. The V call is TRBV5-6, the J call TRBJ1-1; 7 positions match TRBD1. The germline gives CDR1 SGHDT, CDR2 YYEEEE. The CDR3 consists of 15 residues. The V and J ends lost 1 base and 11 bases, in that order; junction bases with no gene match: 14. The CDR3, as DNA: TGTGCCAGCAGCTTGTCGAGGACAGGCCCATTTAGTGCTTTCTTT. It is translated as CASSLSRTGPFSAFF.

This clone came up a few times. The chain recombines TRBV25-1 with TRBJ1-3; D perhaps matches TRBD1 (6 bases). Deletions cut 10 bases from V and 3 bases from J, with 13 bases between. Germline CDR1 is MGHDK and CDR2 is SYGVNS. The CDR3 is 13 residues long. CDR3 bases: TGTGCCACAGCTCCGACAGGTGGAAACACCATATATTTT. Residues: CATAPTGGNTIYF.

This sequence joins TRBV27 and TRBJ1-5; D perhaps matches TRBD1 (5 bases). Trimming removed 6 bases from V and 2 bases from J, with 14 bases in between. There are 15 residues in the CDR3. Germline lookup yields CDR1 MNHEY and CDR2 SMNVEV (reference sequence). CDR3 region: CASRRDGHGNQPQHF. The CDR3 region has the DNA TGTGCCAGCAGGCGGGACGGCCATGGCAATCAGCCCCAGCATTTT.

V gene TRBV9 combines with J gene TRBJ2-3; TRBD2 might be the D (6 bases). V dropped 0 bases and J dropped 4 bases, with 9 bases sitting between them. Germline CDR1 reads SGDLS; CDR2 reads YYNGEE. This CDR3 is built from 14 residues. The CDR3 here is CASSVGGGADTQYF. CDR3 nucleotide sequence: TGTGCCAGCAGCGTAGGGGGAGGCGCAGATACGCAGTATTTT.

The chain combines TRBV19 with TRBJ1-5; 10 positions match TRBD1. Germline trimming cut 5 bases from V and 4 bases from J; bases unmatched to any gene: 14. Per the germline V gene, CDR1 is LNHDA and CDR2 is SQIVND (reference sequence). This CDR3 region has 18 residues. CDR3 DNA sequence: TGTGCCAGTAGTCCCCGCAGGGGGACAGGGGAACGAAATCAGCCCCAGCATTTT. Translation: CASSPRRGTGERNQPQHF.

This chain links TRBV7-6 with TRBJ1-3; no clear D. Germline CDR1 SGHVS, CDR2 FNYEAQ. CDR3 size: 17 residues. Trimming pared 5 bases from V and 3 bases from J, leaving 20 bases between. As DNA, the CDR3 is TGTGCCAGCAGCCATAGTCGCGGGCTCGTGGGTGGAAACACCATATATTTT. This codes for CASSHSRGLVGGNTIYF.

V gene TRBV28 combines with J gene TRBJ2-4; a weak D match, TRBD1 (6 bases). Trimming removed 4 bases at V and 8 bases at J, with 12 bases between. CDR3 length: 13 amino acids. CDR1 is MDHEN, CDR2 SYDVKM, per germline. The DNA for the CDR3 is TGTGCCAGCAGTTGGGCAGGGGAGTACATTCAGTACTTC. This encodes CASSWAGEYIQYF. Looking up the rest from reference TRBV28 and TRBJ2-4 gives the full variable domain: DVKVTQSSRYLVKRTGEKVFLECVQDMDHENMFWYRQDPGLGLRLIYFSYDVKMKEKGDIPEGYSVSREKKERFSLILESASTNQTSMYLCASSWAGEYIQYFGAGTRLSVL.

V is TRBV27 and J is TRBJ1-1; D is possibly TRBD1 (5 bases). CDR1 and CDR2 (germline): MNHEY, SMNVEV (reference sequence). This CDR3 region has 14 residues. The V end lost 0 bases, the J end lost 5 bases, and 10 bases lay between the germline ends. The CDR3: CASSLSWGGTEAFF. The CDR3 bases are TGTGCCAGCAGTTTATCATGGGGGGGGACTGAAGCTTTCTTT.

The chain employs TRBV5-1 and TRBJ1-1, with D uncertain. With 4 bases removed from V and 1 base from J, the gap between germline ends came to 17 bases. The CDR3 is 16 amino acids. The V gene's germline CDR1 is SGHRS and CDR2 YFSETQ. CDR3 sequence (DNA): TGCGCCAGCAGCCAAGAAGAGGGCAGCGGGAACACTGAAGCTTTCTTT. Protein product: CASSQEEGSGNTEAFF.

The chain employs TRBV28 and TRBJ1-5; a weak D match, TRBD1 (5 bases). Germline V lookup: CDR1 MDHEN, CDR2 SYDVKM. V lost 3 bases to trimming and J lost 4 bases, with 10 bases between them. The CDR3 sequence is 14 residues long. The CDR3: CASSLVQGNQPQHF. The DNA for the CDR3 is TGTGCCAGCAGTTTGGTTCAGGGAAATCAGCCCCAGCATTTT.

This clone was detected once. V is TRBV7-8 and J is TRBJ2-1; no clear D. Trimming shortened V by 1 base and J by 8 bases, and 15 bases separated the two germline ends. The CDR3 runs 15 residues. CDR1 is SGHVS and CDR2 is FQNEAQ in the germline V gene. The CDR3 sequence is CASSLGVAASHEQFF. The CDR3 DNA sequence: TGTGCCAGCAGCTTAGGGGTGGCGGCTAGTCATGAGCAGTTCTTC.

The rearrangement links TRBV6-1 to TRBJ2-7; maybe TRBD1 (5 bases). This CDR3 spans 11 amino acids. Trimming shortened V by 3 bases and J by 7 bases, and 7 bases separated the two germline ends. The germline V gene has CDR1 MNHNS and CDR2 SASEGT. CDR3 DNA: TGTGCCAGCAGTGAGGACACAGAGCAGTACTTC. Its translation is CASSEDTEQYF.

The rearrangement links TRBV2 to TRBJ2-3; tentative D call: TRBD1 (6 bases). The CDR3 totals 15 residues. CDR1 is SNHLY and CDR2 is FYNNEI in the germline V gene. Trimming cost V 6 bases and J 1 base, with 14 bases left between them. The CDR3 is CASSRRGSGTDTQYF. In DNA, the CDR3 is TGTGCCAGCAGCAGAAGGGGGAGCGGCACAGATACGCAGTATTTT.

V is TRBV19 and J is TRBJ1-1; a possible D gene is TRBD1 (6 bases). The germline gives CDR1 LNHDA, CDR2 SQIVND (reference sequence). The CDR3 extends over 18 amino acids. V dropped 7 bases and J dropped 0 bases, with 24 bases sitting between them. CDR3 in DNA: TGTGCCAGTAAACCCACCCTAGCGGGGGCGCGAATGAACACTGAAGCTTTCTTT. Protein sequence: CASKPTLAGARMNTEAFF.

J is TRBJ2-7 and V is TRBV4-1, with D perhaps TRBD1 (5 bases). V was clipped by 0 bases and J by 3 bases, with 21 bases between them. Looked up from germline, CDR1 is MGHRA and CDR2 is YSYEKL. The CDR3 totals 18 residues. For the CDR3, the DNA is TGCGCCAGCAGCCAAGATAGGATTATTGGCAGGGTGAGCTACGAGCAGTACTTC. Amino acid sequence: CASSQDRIIGRVSYEQYF.